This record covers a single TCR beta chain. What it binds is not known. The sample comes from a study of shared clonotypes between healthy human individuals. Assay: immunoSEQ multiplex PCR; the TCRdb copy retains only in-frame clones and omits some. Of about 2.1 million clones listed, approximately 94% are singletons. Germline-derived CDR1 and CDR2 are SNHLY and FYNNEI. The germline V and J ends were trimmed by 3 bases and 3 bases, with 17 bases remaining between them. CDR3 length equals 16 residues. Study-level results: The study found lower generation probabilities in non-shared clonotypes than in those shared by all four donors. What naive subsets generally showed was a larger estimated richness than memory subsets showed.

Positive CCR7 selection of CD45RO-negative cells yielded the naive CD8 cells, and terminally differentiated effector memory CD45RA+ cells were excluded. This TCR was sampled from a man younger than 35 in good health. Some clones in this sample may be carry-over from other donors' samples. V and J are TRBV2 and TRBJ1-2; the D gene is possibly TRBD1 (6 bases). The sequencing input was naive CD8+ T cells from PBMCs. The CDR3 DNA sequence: TGTGCCAGCAGTGAGTTTGGACTCTCAGGGGACTATGGCTACACCTTC. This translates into CASSEFGLSGDYGYTF.